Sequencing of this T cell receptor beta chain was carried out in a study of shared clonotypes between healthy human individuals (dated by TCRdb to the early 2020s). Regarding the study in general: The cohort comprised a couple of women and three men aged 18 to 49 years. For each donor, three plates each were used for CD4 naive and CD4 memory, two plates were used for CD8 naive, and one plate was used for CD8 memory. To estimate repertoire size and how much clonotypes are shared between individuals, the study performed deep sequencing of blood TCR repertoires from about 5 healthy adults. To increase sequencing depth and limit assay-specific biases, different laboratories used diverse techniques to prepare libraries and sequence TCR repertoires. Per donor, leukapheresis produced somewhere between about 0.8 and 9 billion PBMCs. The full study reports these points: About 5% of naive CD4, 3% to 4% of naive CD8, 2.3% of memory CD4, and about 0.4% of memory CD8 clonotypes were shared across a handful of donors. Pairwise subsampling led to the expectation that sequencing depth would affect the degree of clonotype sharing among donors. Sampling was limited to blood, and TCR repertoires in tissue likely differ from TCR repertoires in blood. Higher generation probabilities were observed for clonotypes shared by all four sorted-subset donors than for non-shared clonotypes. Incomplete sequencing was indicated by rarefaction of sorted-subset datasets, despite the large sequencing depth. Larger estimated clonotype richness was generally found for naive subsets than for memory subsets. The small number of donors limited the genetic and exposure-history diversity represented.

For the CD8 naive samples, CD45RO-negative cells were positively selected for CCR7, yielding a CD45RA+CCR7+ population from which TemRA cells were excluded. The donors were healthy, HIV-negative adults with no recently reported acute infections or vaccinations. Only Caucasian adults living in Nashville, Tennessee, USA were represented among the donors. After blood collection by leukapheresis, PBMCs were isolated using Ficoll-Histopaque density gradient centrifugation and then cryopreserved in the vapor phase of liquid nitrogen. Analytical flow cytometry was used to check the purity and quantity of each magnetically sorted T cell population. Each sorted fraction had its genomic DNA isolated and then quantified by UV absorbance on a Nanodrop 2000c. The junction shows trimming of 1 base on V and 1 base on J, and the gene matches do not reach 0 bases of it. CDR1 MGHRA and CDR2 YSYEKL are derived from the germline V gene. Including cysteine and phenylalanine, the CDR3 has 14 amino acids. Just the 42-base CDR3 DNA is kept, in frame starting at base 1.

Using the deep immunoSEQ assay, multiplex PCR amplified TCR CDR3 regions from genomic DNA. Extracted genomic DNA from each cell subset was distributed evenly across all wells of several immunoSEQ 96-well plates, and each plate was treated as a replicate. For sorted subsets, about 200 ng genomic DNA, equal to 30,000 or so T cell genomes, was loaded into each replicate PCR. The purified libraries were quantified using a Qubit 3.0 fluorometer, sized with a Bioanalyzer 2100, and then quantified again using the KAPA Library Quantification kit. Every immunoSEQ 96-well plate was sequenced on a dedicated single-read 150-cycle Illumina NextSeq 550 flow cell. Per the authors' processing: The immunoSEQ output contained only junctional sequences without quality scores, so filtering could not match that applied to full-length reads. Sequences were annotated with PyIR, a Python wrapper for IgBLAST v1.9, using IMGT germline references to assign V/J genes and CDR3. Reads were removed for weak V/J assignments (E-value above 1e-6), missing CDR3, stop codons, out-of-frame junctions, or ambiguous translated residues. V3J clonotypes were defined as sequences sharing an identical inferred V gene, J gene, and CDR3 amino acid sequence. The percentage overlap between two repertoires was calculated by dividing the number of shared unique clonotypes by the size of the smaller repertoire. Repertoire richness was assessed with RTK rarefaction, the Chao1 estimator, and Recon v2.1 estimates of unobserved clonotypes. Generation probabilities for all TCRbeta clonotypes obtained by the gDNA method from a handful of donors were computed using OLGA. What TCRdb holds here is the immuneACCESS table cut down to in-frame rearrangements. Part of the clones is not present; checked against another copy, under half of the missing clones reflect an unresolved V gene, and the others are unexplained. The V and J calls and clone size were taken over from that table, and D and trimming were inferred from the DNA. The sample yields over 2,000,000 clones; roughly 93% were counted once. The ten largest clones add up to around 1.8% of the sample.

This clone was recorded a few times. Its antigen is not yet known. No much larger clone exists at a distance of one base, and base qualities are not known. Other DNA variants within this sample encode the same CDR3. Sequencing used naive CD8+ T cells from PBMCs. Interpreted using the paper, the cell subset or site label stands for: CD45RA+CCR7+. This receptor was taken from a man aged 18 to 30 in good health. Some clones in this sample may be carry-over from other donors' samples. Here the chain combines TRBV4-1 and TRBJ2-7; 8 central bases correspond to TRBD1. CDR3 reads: CASSQGQGSYEQYF. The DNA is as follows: TGCGCCAGCAGCCAAGGACAGGGGTCCTACGAGCAGTACTTC.